This is a list of T cell receptor beta chains from one sample in a study of early T cells in non-severe SARS-CoV-2 infection. TCRdb processed the 5' RACE reads anew with MiXCR; each CDR3 protein has one entry. The sample lists tens of thousands of distinct CDR3 sequences, 13% to 15% occurring once. Material: whole blood. The receptors shown here come from an adult who was a healthcare worker with PCR-confirmed SARS-CoV-2 infection or an uninfected control (not recorded which). CDR3s include the opening cysteine and the closing phenylalanine or tryptophan. Fields, in order: J gene, clone size, D gene, V gene, CDR3 length, CDR3 protein, CDR3 DNA. D genes are given only for firm matches. Only some rows state a clone size, as once, few, many or a class for expanded clones.

TRBJ2-7	few	TRBD2	TRBV28	10	CATSTGGQYF	TGTGCCACATCGACGGGGGGGCAGTACTTC
TRBJ1-2	few	.	TRBV20-1	14	CSAPNLGGDYGYTF	TGCAGTGCCCCCAACCTAGGGGGTGACTATGGCTACACCTTC
TRBJ1-3	many	TRBD1	TRBV7-7	15	CASSSDRAAGNTIYF	TGTGCCAGCAGCTCGGACAGGGCGGCTGGAAACACCATATATTTT
TRBJ1-1	.	.	TRBV28	14	CASSLEKLNTEAFF	TGTGCCAGCAGTTTGGAAAAGCTGAACACTGAAGCTTTCTTT
TRBJ2-7	.	.	TRBV29-1	11	CSVEFGYEQYF	TGCAGCGTTGAGTTTGGGTACGAGCAGTACTTC
TRBJ2-7	.	.	TRBV3-1	16	CASSPPRGAPSYEQYF	TGTGCCAGCAGCCCACCGAGGGGCGCGCCATCCTACGAGCAGTACTTC
TRBJ1-1	.	.	TRBV24-1	15	CATSDFGPDNTEAFF	TGTGCCACCAGTGATTTCGGGCCCGACAACACTGAAGCTTTCTTT
TRBJ2-7	.	TRBD2	TRBV11-2	13	CASSFGGAYEQYF	TGTGCCAGCAGCTTCGGGGGGGCCTACGAGCAGTACTTC
TRBJ2-1	.	TRBD2	TRBV5-5	15	CASSGRTSVWNEQFF	TGTGCCAGCAGCGGGCGGACTAGCGTCTGGAATGAGCAGTTCTTC
TRBJ1-2	.	.	TRBV28	13	CASSPTSAYGYTF	TGTGCCAGCAGCCCGACCTCAGCCTATGGCTACACCTTC
TRBJ1-6	many	TRBD1	TRBV18	14	CASSLTGGNSPLHF	TGTGCCAGCTCCCTGACAGGGGGGAATTCACCCCTCCACTTT
TRBJ1-1	.	.	TRBV6-6	13	CASTPRGSSEAFF	TGTGCCAGCACCCCGAGAGGAAGCTCTGAAGCTTTCTTT
TRBJ2-7	few	.	TRBV9	13	CASSASDTYEQYF	TGTGCCAGCAGCGCAAGTGATACCTACGAGCAGTACTTC
TRBJ2-3	many	TRBD2	TRBV6-1	15	CASEALAGVADTQYF	TGTGCCAGCGAGGCTTTAGCGGGAGTCGCAGATACGCAGTATTTT
TRBJ2-2	.	.	TRBV20-1	14	CSARPGSGTGELFF	TGCAGTGCTAGACCCGGGAGTGGTACCGGGGAGCTGTTTTTT
TRBJ2-5	.	TRBD2	TRBV9	15	CASSSTSGRQETQYF	TGTGCCAGCAGCTCGACTAGCGGGAGACAAGAGACCCAGTACTTC
TRBJ2-1	few	.	TRBV29-1	17	CSVAPPWDSNAYNEQFF	TGCAGCGTCGCACCACCGTGGGACTCCAACGCCTACAATGAGCAGTTCTTC
TRBJ2-5	few	TRBD1	TRBV27	14	CASSFTGGSETQYF	TGTGCCAGCAGTTTCACAGGGGGCTCCGAGACCCAGTACTTC
TRBJ1-5	.	.	TRBV6-6	15	CASHPPGGSSQPQHF	TGTGCCAGCCACCCGCCTGGGGGCTCAAGTCAGCCCCAGCATTTT
TRBJ2-1	many	.	TRBV5-1	16	CASSWGVDNAYNEQFF	TGCGCCAGCAGCTGGGGGGTTGATAACGCCTACAATGAGCAGTTCTTC
TRBJ2-1	many	.	TRBV3-1	12	CASSQFSGEQFF	TGTGCCAGCAGCCAATTTAGCGGCGAGCAGTTCTTC
TRBJ2-1	.	.	TRBV7-9	14	CASSPLRDGNEQFF	TGTGCCAGCAGCCCCCTACGGGATGGCAATGAGCAGTTCTTC
TRBJ1-5	.	TRBD1	TRBV30	14	CAWSSGTGYQPQHF	TGTGCCTGGAGCTCCGGGACAGGGTATCAGCCCCAGCATTTT
TRBJ1-4	few	.	TRBV12-3/TRBV12-4	15	CASSFGARSNEKLFF	TGTGCCAGCAGTTTCGGGGCTAGATCTAATGAAAAACTGTTTTTT
TRBJ1-2	once	TRBD1	TRBV12-3/TRBV12-4	16	CASSPNRDRSNYGYTF	TGTGCCAGCTCCCCAAACCGGGACAGATCTAACTATGGCTACACCTTC
TRBJ2-5	few	TRBD1	TRBV29-1	13	CSVVGQGGETQYF	TGCAGCGTAGTTGGACAGGGCGGCGAGACCCAGTACTTC
TRBJ2-1	many	.	TRBV6-1	15	CASSDRTASYNEQFF	TGTGCCAGCAGTGACCGGACAGCCTCCTACAATGAGCAGTTCTTC
TRBJ2-7	.	.	TRBV20-1	14	CSARDPSGRYEQYF	TGCAGTGCTAGAGATCCCTCGGGCCGCTACGAGCAGTACTTC
TRBJ2-3	few	.	TRBV20-1	14	CRNPTGSGTDTQYF	TGCAGGAACCCCACGGGTAGCGGCACAGATACGCAGTATTTT
TRBJ1-6	.	.	TRBV3-1	16	CASSENLEGLYSPLHF	TGTGCCAGCAGCGAAAACTTGGAAGGCCTCTACTCACCCCTCCACTTT
TRBJ1-2	many	TRBD1	TRBV14	15	CASSHPGTGGTGYTF	TGTGCCAGCAGCCACCCCGGGACAGGGGGCACGGGCTACACCTTC
TRBJ1-1	.	.	TRBV12-3/TRBV12-4	15	CASRLTGSRNTEAFF	TGTGCCAGCAGGCTTACAGGGTCCCGGAACACTGAAGCTTTCTTT
TRBJ1-2	few	.	TRBV19	14	CASSIASDFYGYTF	TGTGCCAGTAGTATAGCCTCGGACTTCTATGGCTACACCTTC
TRBJ1-1	few	.	TRBV29-1	13	CSVDDGLNTEAFF	TGCAGCGTCGACGACGGACTGAACACTGAAGCTTTCTTT
TRBJ2-3	.	.	TRBV4-2	14	CASSQDRAADTQYF	TGTGCCAGCAGCCAAGATCGAGCAGCGGATACGCAGTATTTT
TRBJ2-2	many	TRBD2	TRBV6-5	16	CASRPLAGGQTGELFF	TGTGCCAGCAGGCCTCTAGCGGGAGGGCAAACCGGGGAGCTGTTTTTT
TRBJ2-7	.	TRBD2	TRBV7-2	14	CASSFTSGRYEQYF	TGTGCCAGCAGCTTTACTAGCGGGAGATACGAGCAGTACTTC
TRBJ2-7	.	.	TRBV20-1	18	CSASTLAQTNANSYEQYF	TGCAGTGCTAGTACGCTAGCGCAGACCAACGCAAACTCCTACGAGCAGTACTTC
TRBJ2-2	few	.	TRBV4-1	13	CASSQGRTGELFF	TGCGCCAGCAGCCAAGGACGCACCGGGGAGCTGTTTTTT
TRBJ1-3	few	.	TRBV9	16	CASSVEAMASGNTIYF	TGTGCCAGCAGCGTAGAAGCGATGGCATCTGGAAACACCATATATTTT
TRBJ2-5	.	TRBD1	TRBV7-8	16	CASSLSWTGGQETQYF	TGTGCCAGCAGCTTATCTTGGACAGGGGGCCAGGAGACCCAGTACTTC
TRBJ2-7	.	.	TRBV7-6	17	CASSSRQTSDQDYEQYF	TGTGCCAGCAGCTCCAGACAGACTTCGGACCAAGATTACGAGCAGTACTTC
TRBJ2-7	.	.	TRBV7-8	15	CASSLAAGLSYEQYF	TGTGCCAGCAGCTTAGCAGCGGGTCTATCCTACGAGCAGTACTTC
TRBJ1-4	few	.	TRBV20-1	14	CSATGPPGGEKLFF	TGCAGTGCGACGGGACCCCCCGGCGGTGAAAAACTGTTTTTT
TRBJ2-7	.	.	TRBV28	12	CASSWRNYEQYF	TGTGCCAGCAGTTGGCGGAACTACGAGCAGTACTTC
TRBJ1-6	few	.	TRBV10-3	11	CAISEGSPLHF	TGTGCCATCAGTGAAGGCTCACCCCTCCACTTT
TRBJ1-2	few	.	TRBV28	14	CASSFFRGNYGYTF	TGTGCCAGCAGTTTCTTCCGAGGGAACTATGGCTACACCTTC
TRBJ1-1	.	.	TRBV4-1	13	CASSQGGNTEAFF	TGCGCCAGCAGCCAAGGGGGGAACACTGAAGCTTTCTTT
TRBJ2-7	.	TRBD2	TRBV6-1	18	CASSEGGGLAAITYEQYF	TGTGCCAGCAGTGAAGGCGGGGGACTAGCGGCTATAACCTACGAGCAGTACTTC
TRBJ2-7	few	.	TRBV7-8	15	CASSLVGRGTYEQYF	TGTGCCAGCAGCTTAGTTGGGCGGGGAACCTACGAGCAGTACTTC